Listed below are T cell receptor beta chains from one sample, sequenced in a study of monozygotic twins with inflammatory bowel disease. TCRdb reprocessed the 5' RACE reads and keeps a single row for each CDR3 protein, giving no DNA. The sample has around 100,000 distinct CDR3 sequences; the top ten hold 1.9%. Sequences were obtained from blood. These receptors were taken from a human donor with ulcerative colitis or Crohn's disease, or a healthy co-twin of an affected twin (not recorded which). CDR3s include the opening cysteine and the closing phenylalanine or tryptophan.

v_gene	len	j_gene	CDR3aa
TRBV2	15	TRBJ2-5	CASRATTGKWETQYF
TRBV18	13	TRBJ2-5	CASSPSQQETQYF
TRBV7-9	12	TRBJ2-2	CASSRTFGELFF
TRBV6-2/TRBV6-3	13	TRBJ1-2	CASSRYDTYGYTF
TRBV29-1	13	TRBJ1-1	CSAFDEGHTEAFF
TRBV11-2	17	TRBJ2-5	CASSWPWGNRGQETQYF
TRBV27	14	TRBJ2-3	CASSLRGWHDTQYF
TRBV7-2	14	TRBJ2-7	CASMPGQGFYEQYF
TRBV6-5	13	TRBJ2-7	CASSYTGISEQYF
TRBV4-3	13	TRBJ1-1	CASSQRGYSEAFF
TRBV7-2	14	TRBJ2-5	CASSLGPGLETQYF
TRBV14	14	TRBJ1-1	CASSQPGMNTEAFF
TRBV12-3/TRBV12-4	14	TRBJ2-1	CASSLVGPTWEQFF
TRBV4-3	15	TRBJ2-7	CASSQDGGRAYEQYF
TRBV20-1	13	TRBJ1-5	CSARTGVGQPQHF
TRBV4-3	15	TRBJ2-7	CASSPLSGGFYEQYF
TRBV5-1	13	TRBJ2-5	CASSSLIQETQYF
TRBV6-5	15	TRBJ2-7	CSSSYTSGATYEQYF
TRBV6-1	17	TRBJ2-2	CASSVGRGLTNTGELFF
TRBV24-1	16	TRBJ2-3	CATSGSTSGWVDTQYF
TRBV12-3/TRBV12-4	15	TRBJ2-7	CASKVGSFMSYEQYF
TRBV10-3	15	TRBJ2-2	CAISESNSNTGELFF
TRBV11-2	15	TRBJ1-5	CASSPGTGWGQPQHF
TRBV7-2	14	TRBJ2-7	CASSRTSGSYEQYF
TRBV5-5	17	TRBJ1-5	CASSLFQGPSSNQPQHF
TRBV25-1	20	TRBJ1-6	CASRLVVGDDIVSQNSPLHF
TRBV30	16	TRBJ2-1	CAWSVFALKGGDEQFF
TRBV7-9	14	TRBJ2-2	CAGAAGFDTGELFF
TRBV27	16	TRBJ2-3	CASSLYPSGRGDTQYF
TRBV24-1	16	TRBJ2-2	CATSDPRPQGSGELFF
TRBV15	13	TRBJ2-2	CATRTSGVGELFF
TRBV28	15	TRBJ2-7	CASRLPQKGTSEQYF
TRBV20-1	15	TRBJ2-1	CSARAVSSSYNEQFF
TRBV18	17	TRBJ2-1	CASSTGTGGVRYNEQFF
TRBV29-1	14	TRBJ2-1	CSVARPLGGNEQFF
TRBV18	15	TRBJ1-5	CASSPGQGGIQPQHF
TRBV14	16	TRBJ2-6	CASSQDWGAGANVLTF
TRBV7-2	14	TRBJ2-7	CASSLEPGVHEQYF
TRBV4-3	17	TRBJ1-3	CASSQDGGGRTGNTIYF
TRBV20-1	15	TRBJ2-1	CSTLKPGTLYNEQFF
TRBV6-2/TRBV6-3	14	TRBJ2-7	CASNRGGGPYEQYF
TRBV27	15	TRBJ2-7	CASSLIVGTSYEQYF
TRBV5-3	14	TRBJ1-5	CARSLGRNNQPQHF
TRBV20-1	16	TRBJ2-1	CSARDGSGRAGNEQFF
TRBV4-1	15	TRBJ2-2	CASSQDPHLIGELFF
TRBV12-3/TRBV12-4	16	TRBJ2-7	CASSFRLAESSYEQYF